This T cell receptor (beta chain) derives from a study of blood T cell repertoires in COVID-19. At the level of the study: From T cells, B-cell-depleted T cells, or PBMCs came the material, which was cDNA or gDNA.

Original analysis: Scientists estimated how many nucleated cells there were by amplifying reference gene primers. Clones were sequenced by immunoSEQ multiplex PCR, and TCRdb holds only the in-frame ones, with some missing. V, J and clone size are those of that table, while D and trimming were read from the DNA. The sample holds around 140,000 clones, over 70% seen once. The TCR was taken from a human donor in a cohort sampled during active COVID-19. The sample taken for sequencing was peripheral blood.

CDR3 in amino acids: CAISLTSGRRTGELFF. The CDR3 DNA reads as TGTGCCATCAGTTTGACTAGCGGGAGGCGAACCGGGGAGCTGTTTTTT. The V call is TRBV10-3, the J call TRBJ2-2, with 13 bases aligning to TRBD2. The length of the CDR3 is 16 residues. Germline V CDR1 and CDR2: ENHRY, SYGVKD. J gave up 5 bases and V 5 bases, and 5 bases lay outside the gene matches.